These 21 T cell receptor beta chains came from one sample sequenced in a study of T cells in Graves' hyperthyroidism and ophthalmopathy. Amplification yielded TCR beta CDR3 regions, with RNA transcripts as the source. TCR CDR3 regions were first amplified by RT-PCR with HTBI primers. Via MiXCR, TCRdb re-called the multiplex PCR reads, giving one row per CDR3 protein. Of 380,000 or so distinct CDR3 sequences in the sample, roughly 13% were seen once. Sequencing was carried out using blood. These receptors originate from a woman under 40 with Graves' hyperthyroidism.

This clonotype has just a few counts. V gene TRBV20-1 combines with J gene TRBJ2-7; the match to TRBD1 covers 10 bases. The germline V gene encodes CDR1 DFQATT and CDR2 SNEGSKA (reference sequence). The CDR3 extends over 15 amino acids. V shed 0 bases, J shed 6 bases, and the junction held 8 bases outside the gene matches. Here the CDR3 DNA reads TGCAGTGCTAGAGATGAAAGGACAGGGGGGGTCGAGCAGTACTTC. It encodes CSARDERTGGVEQYF.

In this sample, this clonotype turned up many times. The chain is built from TRBV28 and TRBJ1-2, with TRBD1 identical over 7 bases. J gave up 3 bases and V 4 bases, and 8 bases lay outside the gene matches. This CDR3 comprises 15 residues. Germline CDR1 MDHEN, CDR2 SYDVKM. The CDR3: CASSSTGTFDYGYTF. For the CDR3, the DNA is TGTGCCAGCAGTTCGACAGGGACATTTGACTATGGCTACACCTTC.

This clonotype was seen many times. The CDR3 sequence is CASSFTGGQREQYF. For the CDR3, the DNA is TGTGCCAGCAGTTTCACGGGAGGGCAACGGGAGCAGTACTTC. The rearrangement joins TRBV28 to TRBJ2-7, with 8 bases that match TRBD2. The CDR3 loop spans 14 amino acids. Trimming at V came to 3 bases and at J to 7 bases, leaving 8 bases not matched to a gene. Germline V gene sequence: CDR1 MDHEN, CDR2 SYDVKM. The full variable domain, completed using reference TRBV28 and TRBJ2-7, is DVKVTQSSRYLVKRTGEKVFLECVQDMDHENMFWYRQDPGLGLRLIYFSYDVKMKEKGDIPEGYSVSREKKERFSLILESASTNQTSMYLCASSFTGGQREQYFGPGTRLTVT.

This clonotype was seen ten or more times. This rearrangement joins TRBV6-2 or TRBV6-3 to TRBJ1-2; 7 bases fit TRBD1. The V gene end was trimmed by 6 bases and the J gene end by 4 bases; junction bases not matched to a gene: 5. Germline CDR1 and CDR2: MNHEY and SVGEGT. This CDR3 contains 13 residues. The CDR3 here is CASSRTGVYGYTF. CDR3 bases: TGTGCCAGCAGCCGTACAGGGGTCTATGGCTACACCTTC.

The chain employs TRBV3-1 and TRBJ2-5, with D possibly TRBD2 on 5 matching bases. The CDR3 is made up of 12 amino acids. Trimming removed 7 bases at V and 4 bases at J, with 10 bases between. Germline V gives CDR1 LGHDT, CDR2 YNNKEL (reference sequence). CDR3 sequence reads: CASTSGGETQYF. For the CDR3, the DNA is TGTGCCAGCACGAGCGGCGGAGAGACCCAGTACTTC.

The gene calls are TRBV2 and TRBJ2-5, with D unresolved. Germline loops: CDR1 SNHLY, CDR2 FYNNEI. V was clipped by 8 bases and J by 3 bases, with 7 bases between them. The CDR3 is 11 amino acids. CDR3 nucleotides: TGTGCCAGCGGCAGGAAAGAGACCCAGTACTTC. It is translated as CASGRKETQYF.

This clonotype was observed at least ten times. The rearrangement joins TRBV11-2 to TRBJ1-1; D is possibly TRBD1 (6 bases). Deletions cut 0 bases from V and 0 bases from J, with 8 bases between. This CDR3 has 15 amino acids. Germline-derived CDR1 and CDR2 are SGHAT and FQNNGV. The CDR3 sequence is CASSLDGGLNTEAFF. The CDR3 DNA is TGTGCCAGCAGCTTAGACGGGGGCCTGAACACTGAAGCTTTCTTT. Looking up the rest from reference TRBV11-2 and TRBJ1-1 gives the full variable domain: EAGVAQSPRYKIIEKRQSVAFWCNPISGHATLYWYQQILGQGPKLLIQFQNNGVVDDSQLPKDRFSAERLKGVDSTLKIQPAKLEDSAVYLCASSLDGGLNTEAFFGQGTRLTVV.

This clonotype was recorded many times. The genes are TRBV12-3 or TRBV12-4 and TRBJ2-2; D gene unclear. V shed 2 bases and J shed 5 bases, with 12 bases lying between them. The length of the CDR3 is 15 residues. The CDR3 loop is CASSLFGAGTGELFF. The CDR3 DNA reads TGTGCCAGCAGTTTATTCGGTGCAGGAACCGGGGAGCTGTTTTTT.

This clonotype turned up a few times. This chain uses TRBV7-2 with TRBJ2-3, with TRBD2 matching over 7 bases. The CDR3 is 15 amino acids. Per the germline V gene, CDR1 is SGHTA and CDR2 is FQGNSA. The trim removed 3 bases at V and 2 bases at J, leaving 5 bases unmatched. CDR3 loop: CASSLREGNTDTQYF. The CDR3 DNA is TGTGCCAGCAGCTTGAGGGAGGGAAACACAGATACGCAGTATTTT. Variable domain in full (rest from reference TRBV7-2 and TRBJ2-3): GAGVSQSPSNKVTEKGKDVELRCDPISGHTALYWYRQSLGQGLEFLIYFQGNSAPDKSGLPSDRFSAERTGGSVSTLTIQRTQQEDSAVYLCASSLREGNTDTQYFGPGTRLTVL.

This clonotype was observed a handful of times. V and J are TRBV6-1 and TRBJ1-3; TRBD1 matches at 8 bases. Germline loops: CDR1 MNHNS, CDR2 SASEGT. Unmatched junction bases numbered 5, after V lost 5 bases and J lost 5 bases. The CDR3 has 14 amino acids. The CDR3 sequence: CASSPGGARNTIYF. CDR3 in DNA: TGTGCCAGCAGTCCAGGGGGCGCGAGAAACACCATATATTTT.

The sample holds a few counts of this clonotype. The V gene is TRBV18, the J gene TRBJ2-7; D is tentatively TRBD1 or TRBD2 (5 bases each). Germline V gives CDR1 KGHSH, CDR2 LQKENI. The CDR3 spans 13 residues. V shed 2 bases and J shed 7 bases, with 12 bases lying between them. DNA for the CDR3: TGTGCCAGCTCACCAGAGGGGCTACAAGAGCAGTACTTC. It yields the protein CASSPEGLQEQYF.

This clonotype came up a few times. The genes are TRBV30 and TRBJ2-5, with 9 bases matching TRBD2. Trimming cost V 3 bases and J 5 bases; bases outside gene matches: 7. This CDR3 spans 14 amino acids. Germline V gene lookup returns CDR1 GTSNPN and CDR2 SVGIG (reference sequence). The CDR3 DNA reads as TGTGCCTGGAGGGTTAGCGGGAGTGGGGAGACCCAGTACTTC. Its translation: CAWRVSGSGETQYF.

The chain carries TRBV15 and TRBJ2-3, with TRBD1 as a possible D gene (6 bases). The V gene lost 0 bases and the J gene lost 2 bases, with 12 bases spanning the gap. Per germline, CDR1 LNHNV and CDR2 YYDKDF (reference sequence). CDR3 length: 16 residues. In DNA, the CDR3 is TGTGCCACCAGCAGAGAACGGGACAAATTCACAGATACGCAGTATTTT. Translation: CATSRERDKFTDTQYF.

This clonotype was recorded many times. The CDR3 region has the DNA TGTGCCACCAGTGAGTCAGGGGGCTACGAGCAGTACTTC. Amino acid sequence: CATSESGGYEQYF. V usage is TRBV24-1 and J usage is TRBJ2-7; 7 bases line up with TRBD1. The length of the CDR3 is 13 residues. The germline gives CDR1 KGHDR, CDR2 SFDVKD. V was clipped by 4 bases and J by 3 bases; unmatched bases: 2.

The chain is built from TRBV5-6 and TRBJ2-7, with TRBD2 matching 8 bases. CDR3 length: 16 residues. The germline CDR1 and CDR2 sequences are SGHDT and YYEEEE. Trimming removed 3 bases from V and 1 base from J; junction bases left unmatched: 9. CDR3 protein: CASSSRKIAGSYEQYF. CDR3 bases: TGTGCCAGCAGCTCCCGTAAGATAGCGGGGTCCTACGAGCAGTACTTC.

This clonotype has at least ten counts. The chain has TRBV27 and TRBJ2-2, with D unresolved. CDR1 is MNHEY, CDR2 SMNVEV, per germline (reference sequence). This CDR3 has 16 residues. Trimming pared 0 bases from V and 3 bases from J, leaving 11 bases between. This CDR3 is CASSLSPSLDTGELFF. DNA for the CDR3: TGTGCCAGCAGTTTATCACCCTCATTGGACACCGGGGAGCTGTTTTTT.

The V and J genes are TRBV19 and TRBJ2-1, with 9 bases that match TRBD2. The V and J ends lost 7 bases and 7 bases, in that order; junction bases with no gene match: 11. Germline lookup yields CDR1 LNHDA and CDR2 SQIVND (reference sequence). The CDR3 has 15 amino acids. CDR3 sequence (DNA): TGTGCCAGTAATCTAACTAGCGGGTCCTGGAATGAGCAGTTCTTC. The encoded protein is CASNLTSGSWNEQFF.

This clonotype appeared many times. V and J are TRBV7-8 and TRBJ2-7, with D perhaps matching TRBD2 (5 bases). From germline, CDR1 is SGHVS and CDR2 FQNEAQ. There are 13 residues in the CDR3. The V end lost 1 base, the J end lost 4 bases, and 8 bases lay between the germline ends. CDR3 loop: CASSLVAGYEQYF. CDR3 coding DNA: TGTGCCAGCAGCTTAGTTGCGGGTTACGAGCAGTACTTC.

The V and J genes are TRBV12-3 or TRBV12-4 and TRBJ1-3; no firm D call. This CDR3 is 13 amino acids long. V dropped 7 bases and J dropped 0 bases, with 7 bases sitting between them. The CDR3: CASTANSGNTIYF. In nucleotides, the CDR3 is TGTGCCAGCACGGCTAACTCTGGAAACACCATATATTTT.

The chain is built from TRBV7-2 and TRBJ1-3; D is unclear. Germline values: CDR1 SGHTA, CDR2 FQGNSA. Trimming pared 3 bases from V and 0 bases from J, leaving 12 bases between. The CDR3 spans 16 residues. CDR3 protein: CASSFLDVRSGNTIYF. Here the CDR3 DNA reads TGTGCCAGCAGCTTCCTAGACGTACGCTCTGGAAACACCATATATTTT.

This clonotype has just a few counts. The chain recombines TRBV10-3 with TRBJ2-2, with 8 bases aligning to TRBD1. CDR3 size: 15 residues. Germline lookup yields CDR1 ENHRY and CDR2 SYGVKD. The ends lost 10 bases at V and 6 bases at J; junction bases unmatched: 13. CDR3: CATQRQGNNAGELFF. CDR3 DNA sequence: TGTGCCACCCAAAGACAGGGGAATAATGCCGGGGAGCTGTTTTTT.